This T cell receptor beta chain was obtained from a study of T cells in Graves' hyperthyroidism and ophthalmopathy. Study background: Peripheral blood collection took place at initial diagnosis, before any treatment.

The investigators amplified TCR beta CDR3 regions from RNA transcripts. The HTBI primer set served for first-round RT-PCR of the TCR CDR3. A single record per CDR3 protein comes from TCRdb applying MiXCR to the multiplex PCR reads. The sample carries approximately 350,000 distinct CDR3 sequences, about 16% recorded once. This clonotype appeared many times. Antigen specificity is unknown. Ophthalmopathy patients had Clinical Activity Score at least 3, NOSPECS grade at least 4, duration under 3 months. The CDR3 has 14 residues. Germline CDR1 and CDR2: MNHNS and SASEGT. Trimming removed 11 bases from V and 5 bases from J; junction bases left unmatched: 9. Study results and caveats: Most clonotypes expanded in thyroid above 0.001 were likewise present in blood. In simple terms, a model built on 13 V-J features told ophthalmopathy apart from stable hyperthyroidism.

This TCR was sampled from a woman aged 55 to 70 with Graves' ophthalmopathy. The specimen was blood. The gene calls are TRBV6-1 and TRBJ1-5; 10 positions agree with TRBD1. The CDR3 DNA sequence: TGTGCCGCAGGGGGGACAGGGGCTTATCAGCCCCAGCATTTT. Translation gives CAAGGTGAYQPQHF.